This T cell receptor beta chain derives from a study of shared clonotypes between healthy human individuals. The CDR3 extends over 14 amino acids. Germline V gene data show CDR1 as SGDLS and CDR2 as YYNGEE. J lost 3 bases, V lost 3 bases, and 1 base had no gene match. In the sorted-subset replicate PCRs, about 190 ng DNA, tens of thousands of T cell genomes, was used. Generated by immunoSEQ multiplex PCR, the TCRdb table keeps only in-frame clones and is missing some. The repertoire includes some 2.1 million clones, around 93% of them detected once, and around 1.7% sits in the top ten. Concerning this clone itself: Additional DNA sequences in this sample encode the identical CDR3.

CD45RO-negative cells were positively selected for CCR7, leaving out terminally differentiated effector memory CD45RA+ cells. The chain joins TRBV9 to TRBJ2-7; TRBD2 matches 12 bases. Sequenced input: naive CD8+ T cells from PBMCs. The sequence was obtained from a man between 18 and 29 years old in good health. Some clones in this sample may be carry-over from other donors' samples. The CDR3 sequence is CASSASGRDYEQYF. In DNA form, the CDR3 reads TGTGCCAGCAGCGCTAGCGGGAGGGACTACGAGCAGTACTTC.